A single sample is the source of the 21 T cell receptor beta chains below, sequenced in a study of identical twins (dated by TCRdb to 2016 to 2017). The method was 5' RACE. This sample was sequenced with an Illumina HiSeq 2000. The public reads were quality trimmed at Q25 with fastp and then assembled into clones with MiXCR by TCRdb, keeping productive beta chains. Rows are unified per CDR3 protein, each entry keeping the most common DNA and genes. The sample profile shows around 960,000 distinct CDR3 sequences; approximately 13% of them were found once. The biggest ten clones account for around 1.6% of the sample. The same data also went into a second study, on yellow fever vaccine responses in identical twins.

The sequencing input was PBMCs. These TCRs come from a woman aged 18 to 35 in good health.

The gene calls are TRBV20-1 and TRBJ2-1; 9 bases line up with TRBD2. The CDR3 has 15 amino acids. The J segment lost 4 bases and the V segment lost 3 bases, leaving 7 bases of the junction unmatched. From germline, CDR1 is DFQATT and CDR2 SNEGSKA (reference sequence). Here the CDR3 reads CSARWSGGIYNEQFF. The CDR3 region has the DNA TGCAGTGCTAGGTGGAGCGGGGGGATATACAATGAGCAGTTCTTC.

This clonotype was detected only a few times. The chain combines TRBV27 with TRBJ1-5; possibly TRBD1 for D (5 bases). The CDR3 spans 15 residues. Germline CDR1 reads MNHEY; CDR2 reads SMNVEV (reference sequence). The V and J ends lost 5 bases and 2 bases respectively, with 13 bases between them. The CDR3 reads CASSKETGGNQPQHF. CDR3 in DNA: TGTGCCAGCAGTAAGGAAACGGGGGGCAATCAGCCCCAGCATTTT.

This clonotype was observed a handful of times. V is TRBV10-3 and J is TRBJ2-2; D gene ambiguous. This CDR3 has 17 residues. Germline CDR1 reads ENHRY; CDR2 reads SYGVKD. V shed 0 bases and J shed 2 bases, with 13 bases lying between them. DNA for the CDR3: TGTGCCATCAGTGAGTCCCTCTGGGCAGCTAACACCGGGGAGCTGTTTTTT. Translated, it gives CAISESLWAANTGELFF.

The chain couples TRBV5-1 to TRBJ2-7; 9 bases match TRBD2. From germline, CDR1 is SGHRS and CDR2 YFSETQ. The CDR3 loop spans 15 amino acids. Trimming cost V 0 bases and J 3 bases; bases outside gene matches: 4. CDR3 DNA: TGCGCCAGCAGCTTGGGACTAGCGGCTCACTACGAGCAGTACGTC. It codes for CASSLGLAAHYEQYV.

The rearrangement joins TRBV5-1 to TRBJ2-1; 9 bases align to TRBD2. Per germline, CDR1 SGHRS and CDR2 YFSETQ. CDR3 length equals 17 residues. The junction had 15 bases not matched to a gene; V was cut back by 4 bases and J by 7 bases. Here the CDR3 reads CASSLIPGLAPWNEQFF. The CDR3 DNA reads TGCGCCAGCAGCCTAATACCGGGACTAGCCCCTTGGAATGAGCAGTTCTTC.

The gene calls are TRBV28 and TRBJ2-7, with 7 bases that match TRBD1. The CDR3 covers 13 residues. Germline trimming cut 8 bases from V and 2 bases from J; bases unmatched to any gene: 6. Germline assignment: CDR1 MDHEN and CDR2 SYDVKM. The CDR3 reads CASEGQNAYEQYV. CDR3 DNA: TGTGCCAGCGAGGGACAGAATGCCTACGAGCAGTACGTC.

This clonotype was seen a handful of times. V and J are TRBV2 and TRBJ2-7; D is undetermined. Germline lookup yields CDR1 SNHLY and CDR2 FYNNEI. This CDR3 has 13 amino acids. Trimming removed 8 bases from V and 3 bases from J, with 14 bases in between. CDR3 nucleotide sequence: TGTGCCAGCTACTCCCATGTGTACTACGAGCAGTACTTC. Its protein product is CASYSHVYYEQYF.

At least ten counts were recorded for this clonotype. The chain combines TRBV12-3 or TRBV12-4 with TRBJ1-1; TRBD1 aligns across 11 bases. There are 15 residues in the CDR3. V trimming: 6 bases; J trimming: 4 bases; junction bases outside the gene matches: 7. The CDR3 DNA follows: TGTGCCAGCAGGAGGACAGGGGGCCAGGTCACTGAAGCTTTCTTT. Translation gives CASRRTGGQVTEAFF.

The gene calls are TRBV4-1 and TRBJ2-1; D perhaps matches TRBD1 (5 bases). The CDR3 is made up of 18 amino acids. Germline V gene lookup returns CDR1 MGHRA and CDR2 YSYEKL. Between the trimmed V and J ends, which lost 4 bases and 6 bases, there was a span of 25 bases. The CDR3 loop reads CASSRAPTAGHNVNEQFF. The CDR3 DNA reads as TGCGCCAGCAGCCGTGCTCCCACGGCAGGGCATAACGTCAATGAGCAGTTCTTC.

The rearrangement uses TRBV15 and TRBJ2-7, with TRBD2 matching 7 bases. Germline-derived CDR1 and CDR2 are LNHNV and YYDKDF (reference sequence). This CDR3 has 14 amino acids. The trim removed 2 bases at V and 7 bases at J, leaving 8 bases unmatched. For the CDR3, the DNA is TGTGCCACCAGCAGATCGCTAGCGGCCCAAGAGCAGTACGTC. This sequence encodes CATSRSLAAQEQYV.

To note about this clonotype: A read error may account for a junction end that differs from germline. The chain links TRBV7-9 to TRBJ2-1; D remains unclear. CDR1 is SEHNR and CDR2 is FQNEAQ in the germline V gene (reference sequence). The CDR3 loop spans 15 amino acids. This chain's CDR3 is CASSLSQPTYNELFF. The CDR3 coding sequence is TGTGCCAGCAGCTTATCACAGCCTACCTACAATGAGCTGTTCTTC.

This chain joins TRBV10-3 and TRBJ2-7; 8 bases agree with TRBD2. V lost 6 bases and J lost 4; bases outside the gene matches: 5. The CDR3 length is 13 residues. Germline CDR1 and CDR2: ENHRY and SYGVKD. The CDR3 DNA sequence: TGTGCCATCAGGGACGGGAGGGGGTACGAGCAGTACTTC. The encoded protein is CAIRDGRGYEQYF.

There are a few counts of this clonotype. This chain connects TRBV6-1 to TRBJ1-6; D ambiguous. Trimming took off 3 bases at V and 11 bases at J, with 14 bases between the two ends. The V gene's germline CDR1 is MNHNS and CDR2 SASEGT. The CDR3 contains 14 residues. CDR3 region: CASSELAVLTPLHF. The CDR3, as DNA: TGTGCCAGCAGTGAGTTGGCGGTCCTAACACCCCTCCACTTT.

This clonotype was seen a few times. V and J are TRBV7-3 and TRBJ2-7; the match to TRBD2 covers 10 bases. CDR3 size: 15 residues. The ends lost 1 base at V and 3 bases at J; junction bases unmatched: 3. CDR1 and CDR2 (germline): SGHTA, FQGTGA. Written as DNA, the CDR3 is TGTGCCAGCAGCTTAAGCAGCGGGAGGGACTACGAGCAGTACTTC. It codes for CASSLSSGRDYEQYF. Together with reference TRBV7-3 and TRBJ2-7, the CDR3 gives the full variable domain: GAGVSQTPSNKVTEKGKYVELRCDPISGHTALYWYRQSLGQGPEFLIYFQGTGAADDSGLPNDRFFAVRPEGSVSTLKIQRTERGDSAVYLCASSLSSGRDYEQYFGPGTRLTVT.

This clonotype appeared a few times. The chain is built from TRBV5-1 and TRBJ1-1, with TRBD1 as a possible D gene (5 bases). Germline CDR1 is SGHRS and CDR2 is YFSETQ. The CDR3 covers 16 residues. Trimming shortened V by 0 bases and J by 1 base, and 13 bases separated the two germline ends. CDR3 protein: CASSLDRSGANTEAFF. Here the CDR3 DNA reads TGCGCCAGCAGCTTGGACAGGTCGGGTGCGAACACTGAAGCTTTCTTT.

This clonotype was observed at least ten times. CDR3 in DNA: TGCGCCAGCAGTGGTCATAGCTACAATGAGCAGTTCTTC. Amino acid sequence: CASSGHSYNEQFF. This chain connects TRBV10-1 to TRBJ2-1; D remains unclear. Germline loops: CDR1 WNHNN, CDR2 SYGVQD (reference sequence). The CDR3 is made up of 13 amino acids. The germline V and J ends were trimmed by 4 bases and 3 bases, with 7 bases remaining between them.

This clonotype was observed a few times. This rearrangement joins TRBV7-4 to TRBJ2-7, with 8 bases matching TRBD1. Per the germline V gene, CDR1 is SGHVT and CDR2 is SQSDAQ. The CDR3 has 17 amino acids. In nucleotides, the CDR3 is TGTGCCAGCAGTTTAGGACAGGGAGCTGAGAGATCCTACGAGCAGTACGTC. Amino acids: CASSLGQGAERSYEQYV.

This clonotype has ten or more counts. This chain connects TRBV27 to TRBJ2-2; TRBD2 is a possible D gene (5 bases). Germline loops: CDR1 MNHEY, CDR2 SMNVEV (reference sequence). Trimming left V 3 bases short and J 8 bases short, with 16 bases between. The CDR3 extends over 15 amino acids. CDR3 sequence: CASSFTLGGVGELFF. The CDR3 DNA is TGTGCCAGCAGTTTTACGCTAGGAGGTGTAGGGGAGCTGTTTTTT.

The chain links TRBV5-1 to TRBJ2-2; 14 positions agree with TRBD2. The length of the CDR3 is 16 residues. V was pared by 4 bases and J by 4 bases, with 3 bases of the junction left unmatched. Per germline, CDR1 SGHRS and CDR2 YFSETQ. The CDR3 is CASSQGTSGGTGELFF. The CDR3 region has the DNA TGCGCCAGCAGCCAAGGGACTAGCGGGGGCACCGGGGAGCTGTTTTTT.

V and J are TRBV10-3 and TRBJ2-1, with 10 bases fitting TRBD2. The CDR3 is 17 residues long. CDR1 is ENHRY and CDR2 is SYGVKD in the germline V gene. The V and J ends lost 0 bases and 5 bases, in that order; junction bases with no gene match: 7. The CDR3 DNA follows: TGTGCCATCAGTGAGTCGAGTTCCCTAGCGGGAGACAATGAGCAGTTCTTC. Encoded protein: CAISESSSLAGDNEQFF.

The V gene is TRBV4-1, the J gene TRBJ2-3, with D unclear. The CDR3 runs to 16 residues. V lost 4 bases and J 1 base, leaving 15 bases between the germline ends. The germline V gene has CDR1 MGHRA and CDR2 YSYEKL. The CDR3 reads CASSPQWADRTDTQYF. The CDR3 bases are TGCGCCAGCAGCCCCCAGTGGGCGGATCGCACAGATACGCAGTATTTT.